The clone carrying this T cell receptor beta chain appeared many times. Alpha and beta chains were covered, as first-strand cDNA relied on TRAV- and TRBV-specific primers. A constant-region primer paired with the V-primer adapter amplified TCRs over about 19 PCR cycles. The authors amplified isolated mRNA by in vitro transcription. MiXCR was run by TCRdb on the reads, yielding one entry per CDR3 protein. The sample carries about 39,000 distinct CDR3 sequences, under 25% recorded once. This sample is part of a study of low-dose radiotherapy and immunotherapy resistance in tumors. Study-level background: Cohort 1 patients were irradiated with 0.5 Gy fractions every 2 weeks to 6.5 Gy total. Intravenous administration to patients comprised nivolumab at 240 mg every two weeks and ipilimumab at 1 mg/kg every six weeks.

Germline V CDR1 and CDR2: SGDLS, YYNGEE. This CDR3 comprises 17 residues. The junction had 8 bases not matched to a gene; V was cut back by 3 bases and J by 2 bases. This sample's time point: after trial treatment. The treatment was: LDRT plus nivolumab, ipilimumab, low-dose cyclophosphamide and aspirin (RACIN trial). Eligibility was restricted to patients presenting with advanced solid tumors that lacked tumor-infiltrating lymphocytes. The chain carries TRBV9 and TRBJ1-4, with 9 nucleotides matching TRBD1. The origin of this receptor is a female donor with ovarian cancer. The sequencing used PBMCs, collected after low-dose radiotherapy plus immunotherapy. The DNA for the CDR3 is TGTGCCAGCAGCGGGCGGACAGGGGCCTCGACTAATGAAAAACTGTTTTTT. Residues: CASSGRTGASTNEKLFF. The full variable domain, its missing parts supplied by reference TRBV9 and TRBJ1-4, is DSGVTQTPKHLITATGQRVTLRCSPRSGDLSVYWYQQSLDQGLQFLIQYYNGEERAKGNILERFSAQQFPDLHSELNLSSLELGDSALYFCASSGRTGASTNEKLFFGSGTQLSVL.